This TCR beta chain is drawn from a study of persistence of HIV-infected CD4 T cells. As for the study in general: Antigen stimulation activated a lower proportion of cells, more of them memory, than anti-CD3/anti-CD28 stimulation.

Comments on this clone: No antigen is known for it.

This was the immunoSEQ version 4 assay in survey mode. Clones were read by immunoSEQ multiplex PCR, and TCRdb kept only the in-frame ones, dropping some. The table has about 46,000 clones, approximately 90% seen once; the top ten hold 3.3%. The CDR3 loop spans 14 amino acids. V was clipped by 4 bases and J by 0 bases; unmatched bases: 2. Germline values: CDR1 MNHNY, CDR2 SVGAGI (reference sequence). Nonspecific anti-CD3/anti-CD28 bead stimulation represents the broad CD4+ T cell repertoire. Sorting selected CD4+ T cells upregulating both CD40 ligand and CD69. Stimulated PBMCs had first been depleted of CD8+ T cells.

The J gene is TRBJ1-2, the V gene TRBV6-6; 7 bases are shared with TRBD1. The sequences come from CD4+ T cells sorted from PBMCs after roughly 18-hour stimulation, collected from a patient who received antiretroviral therapy. The receptor was derived from an adult woman with HIV who was CMV-seropositive. CDR3 DNA sequence: TGTGCCAGCAGTTCAGGGACAGCTAACTATGGCTACACCTTC. This codes for CASSSGTANYGYTF.